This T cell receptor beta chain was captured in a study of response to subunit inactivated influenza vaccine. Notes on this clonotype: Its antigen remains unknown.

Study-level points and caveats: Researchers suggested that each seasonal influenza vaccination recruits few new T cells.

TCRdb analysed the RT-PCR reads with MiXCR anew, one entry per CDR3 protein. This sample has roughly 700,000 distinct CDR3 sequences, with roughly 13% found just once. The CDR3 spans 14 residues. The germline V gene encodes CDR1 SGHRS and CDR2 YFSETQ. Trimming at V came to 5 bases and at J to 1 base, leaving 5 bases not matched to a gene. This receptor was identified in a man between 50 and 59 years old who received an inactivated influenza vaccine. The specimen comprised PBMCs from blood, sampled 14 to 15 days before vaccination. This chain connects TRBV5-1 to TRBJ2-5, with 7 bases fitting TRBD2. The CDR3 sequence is CASRVTGGQETQYF. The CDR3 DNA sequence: TGCGCCAGCAGGGTCACGGGAGGCCAAGAGACCCAGTACTTC.